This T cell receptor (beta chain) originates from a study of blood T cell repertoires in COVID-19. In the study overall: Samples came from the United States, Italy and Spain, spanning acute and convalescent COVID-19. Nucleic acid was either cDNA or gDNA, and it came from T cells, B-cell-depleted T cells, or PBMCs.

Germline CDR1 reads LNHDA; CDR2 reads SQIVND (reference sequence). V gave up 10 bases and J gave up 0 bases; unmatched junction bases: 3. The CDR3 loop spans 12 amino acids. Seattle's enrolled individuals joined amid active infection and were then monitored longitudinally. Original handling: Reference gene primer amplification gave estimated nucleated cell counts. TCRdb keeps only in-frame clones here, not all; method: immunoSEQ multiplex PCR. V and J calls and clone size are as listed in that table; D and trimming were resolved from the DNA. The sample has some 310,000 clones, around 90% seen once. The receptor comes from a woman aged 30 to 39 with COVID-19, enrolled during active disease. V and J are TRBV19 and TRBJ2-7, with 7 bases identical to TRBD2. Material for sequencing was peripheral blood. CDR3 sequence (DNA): TGTGCCACTACTAGCGCCTCCTACGAGCAGTACTTC. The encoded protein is CATTSASYEQYF.